Listed here are 14 T cell receptor beta chains from one sample, sequenced in a study of T-cell reconstitution after alpha-beta-depleted transplantation in children. TCRbeta library preparation incorporated unique molecular identifiers. TCRdb re-called the PCR reads with MiXCR, one entry per CDR3 protein. The sample holds under 400,000 distinct CDR3 sequences, approximately 20% seen once. The specimen was PBMCs, mostly from graft donor cells, collected 180 days after TCRalphabeta/CD19-depleted stem cell transplant. Receptors originate from a male patient aged 5 to 17 who had a stem cell transplant for acute lymphoblastic leukemia, so the T cells may come from the graft donor.

This clonotype has more than one count but fewer than ten. The rearrangement joins TRBV19 to TRBJ1-5, with unresolved D. Trimming took off 5 bases at V and 0 bases at J, with 14 bases between the two ends. The CDR3 length is 16 residues. Per the germline V gene, CDR1 is LNHDA and CDR2 is SQIVND (reference sequence). The CDR3 loop is CASSLEITVSNQPQHF. CDR3 bases: TGTGCCAGTAGTCTGGAGATTACCGTTAGCAATCAGCCCCAGCATTTT.

This clonotype was recorded many times. The chain recombines TRBV4-1 with TRBJ2-5; D tentatively reads TRBD1 or TRBD2 (7 bases each). Trimming took 3 bases from V and 3 from J, leaving 14 bases between them. There are 15 residues in the CDR3. Germline V gene lookup returns CDR1 MGHRA and CDR2 YSYEKL. CDR3 sequence reads: CASSQGAGGEETQYF. In nucleotides, the CDR3 is TGCGCCAGCAGCCAGGGGGCAGGGGGGGAAGAGACCCAGTACTTC.

This clonotype came up a few times. This chain uses TRBV20-1 with TRBJ2-1; D possibly corresponds to TRBD2 (5 bases). Germline-derived CDR1 and CDR2 are DFQATT and SNEGSKA (reference sequence). V was cut by 8 bases and J by 0 bases, with 14 bases left in between. The CDR3 loop spans 14 amino acids. This CDR3 reads CSWLAPSSYNEQFF. CDR3 nucleotides: TGCAGTTGGCTAGCACCGAGCTCCTACAATGAGCAGTTCTTC.

This clonotype occurred once. The gene calls are TRBV11-1 and TRBJ2-1, with 12 bases matching TRBD2. Germline lookup yields CDR1 SGHAT and CDR2 FQDESV (reference sequence). J gave up 4 bases and V 3 bases, and 13 bases lay outside the gene matches. The CDR3 spans 19 residues. The CDR3 sequence: CASSFWDRDGLAGYNEQFF. Here the CDR3 DNA reads TGTGCCAGCAGCTTCTGGGACAGGGATGGACTAGCGGGATACAATGAGCAGTTCTTC.

The chain is built from TRBV11-1 and TRBJ2-3; tentative D call: TRBD2 (6 bases). From germline, CDR1 is SGHAT and CDR2 FQDESV (reference sequence). CDR3 length equals 16 residues. V lost 6 bases to trimming and J lost 4 bases, with 20 bases between them. The CDR3 loop is CASSFGTDSRADTQYF. The CDR3 nucleotides read TGTGCCAGCAGTTTTGGGACTGACTCGCGGGCAGATACGCAGTATTTT.

This clonotype was counted between two and nine times. The rearrangement joins TRBV10-3 to TRBJ2-4; D is possibly TRBD1 (6 bases). Per germline, CDR1 ENHRY and CDR2 SYGVKD. The V and J ends lost 3 bases and 6 bases respectively, with 15 bases between them. The CDR3 sequence is 15 residues long. The CDR3 sequence is CAISDWTARGNIQYF. For the CDR3, the DNA is TGTGCCATCAGTGATTGGACAGCTAGGGGAAACATTCAGTACTTC.

The chain uses TRBV20-1 and TRBJ1-1; D might be TRBD1 (6 bases). Trimming pared 5 bases from V and 3 bases from J, leaving 7 bases between. The CDR3 totals 11 residues. In germline, CDR1 is DFQATT, CDR2 SNEGSKA (reference sequence). The CDR3 region is CSAEGDTEAFF. CDR3 nucleotides: TGCAGTGCTGAGGGGGACACTGAAGCTTTCTTT.

This clonotype was counted between two and nine times. The V call is TRBV21-1, the J call TRBJ1-5; the DNA was not compared with TRBD1, the D call given in the table. TRBV21-1 is termed a pseudogene. This CDR3 is 18 amino acids long. CDR3 region: CASSLPGQSIRGNQPQHF. CDR3 in DNA: TGTGCCAGCAGCTTACCGGGACAGTCCATCCGGGGCAATCAGCCCCAGCATTTT.

The chain links TRBV12-3 or TRBV12-4 to TRBJ2-1, with D maybe TRBD2 (5 bases). The CDR3 has 13 residues. V was shortened by 5 bases and J by 6 bases, with 11 bases between the two germline ends. In DNA form, the CDR3 reads TGTGCCAGCAGTCCAGACCGGGGCAATGAGCAGTTCTTC. Translated: CASSPDRGNEQFF.

This clonotype was found a few times. This rearrangement joins TRBV29-1 to TRBJ2-5; D perhaps matches TRBD2 (5 bases). Germline V CDR1 and CDR2: SQVTM, ANQGSEA. V was pared by 5 bases and J by 4 bases, with 8 bases between. This CDR3 has 11 residues. The CDR3 nucleotides read TGCAGCGTTATGAGGGTAGAGACCCAGTACTTC. Its protein product is CSVMRVETQYF.

This clonotype came up a few times. The chain employs TRBV25-1 and TRBJ2-5; D might be TRBD1 or TRBD2, each matching 5 bases. Germline CDR1 MGHDK, CDR2 SYGVNS. Trimming took off 4 bases at V and 1 base at J, with 10 bases between the two ends. This CDR3 contains 14 residues. The CDR3 is CASSGGRLQETQYF. In nucleotides, the CDR3 is TGTGCCAGCAGTGGGGGACGGCTCCAAGAGACCCAGTACTTC.

The chain is built from TRBV27 and TRBJ2-7, with D possibly matching TRBD1 (5 bases). CDR3 length: 13 amino acids. The germline V gene encodes CDR1 MNHEY and CDR2 SMNVEV (reference sequence). Trimming removed 4 bases from V and 2 bases from J, with 9 bases in between. CDR3 sequence reads: CASSSTGTYEQYF. The CDR3 bases are TGTGCCAGCAGTTCTACAGGTACCTACGAGCAGTACTTC.

This clonotype has only a few counts. The V gene is TRBV5-1, the J gene TRBJ1-2; D perhaps matches TRBD1 (5 bases). The germline V and J ends were trimmed by 1 base and 8 bases, with 15 bases remaining between them. CDR1 is SGHRS and CDR2 is YFSETQ in the germline V gene. The CDR3 contains 14 residues. In DNA form, the CDR3 reads TGCGCCAGCAGCTTGTTGTCAGGGCTAGAAGGCTACACCTTC. Amino acids: CASSLLSGLEGYTF.

The chain carries TRBV10-2 and TRBJ2-7; 13 bases are shared with TRBD2. Germline assignment: CDR1 WSHSY and CDR2 SAAADI. The trim removed 7 bases at V and 6 bases at J, leaving 6 bases unmatched. There are 14 residues in the CDR3. CDR3 in amino acids: CASKLAGGPSEQYF. Here the CDR3 DNA reads TGCGCCAGCAAACTAGCGGGAGGGCCCTCCGAGCAGTACTTC.